This entry is about one TCR beta chain. Its specificity is unknown. This specimen belongs to a study of blood T cells in healthy people across ages. A second about 7 to 12 cycle PCR used barcoded and J-beta primers. Each cDNA molecule received a tag from a template-switch adaptor that had 12 random nucleotides. MiXCR was run by TCRdb on the 5' RACE reads, yielding one entry per CDR3 protein. This table has some 800,000 distinct CDR3 sequences, around two fifths appearing once. In germline, CDR1 is SGHVS, CDR2 FQNEAQ. This CDR3 has 15 residues. Germline trimming cut 2 bases from V and 6 bases from J; bases unmatched to any gene: 8. Study findings and constraints: Diversity estimates drawn from one million T cells were deemed underestimates.

Roughly 10 milliliters of peripheral blood were drawn from each donor. The V call is TRBV7-8, the J call TRBJ1-2, with 8 bases lining up with TRBD1. Sequenced sample: blood. The receptor comes from a man aged 55 to 70 in good health. The CDR3 protein is CASSLYPGQVDGYTF. The CDR3 DNA is TGTGCCAGCAGCTTATACCCGGGACAGGTAGATGGCTACACCTTC.